The source of this T cell receptor (beta chain) is a study of CD8+ T cells in alopecia areata. The V and J ends lost 1 base and 4 bases, in that order; junction bases with no gene match: 4. Germline V gives CDR1 MNHEY, CDR2 SMNVEV (reference sequence). The CDR3 is made up of 14 amino acids. Sorting from PBMCs produced CD4+ and CD8+ T cells. cDNA serving as the sequencing template came from extracted, reverse transcribed RNA. Here immunoSEQ multiplex PCR was the method, and the copy in TCRdb shows in-frame clones only, minus some. The data show 140,000 or so clones, less than 65% seen once. Whole-study results and caveats: Sharing of TCRs across patients appeared less clear than in mice, possibly for HLA-related reasons. Sequenced scalp T cells also include alphabeta T cells resident in normal skin.

A note on this clone: The target antigen is unknown.

The chain links TRBV27 to TRBJ2-7, with 7 bases aligning to TRBD2. The specimen was CD8+ T cells sorted from blood. The sequence was obtained from a human donor in good health. The CDR3 DNA follows: TGTGCCAGCAGTTTATACGGGGGGTGGTACGAGCAGTACTTC. As protein: CASSLYGGWYEQYF.